This T cell receptor (beta chain) comes out of a study of metastatic and nonmetastatic thyroid tumors. About the research overall: The authors compared repertoires across blood and tumor or nodule tissue from malignant and benign thyroid patients.

Study results and caveats: Across blood and tumor, TCR beta diversity in malignant thyroid tumors was reportedly significantly higher than in benign nodules.

From germline, CDR1 is SQVTM and CDR2 ANQGSEA. J lost 3 bases, V lost 6 bases, and 6 bases had no gene match. The CDR3 has 14 residues. No treatment had been given to any patient before thyroid surgery. Source study methods: The study's classifier, a distant-metastasis tool for papillary thyroid cancer, was built using CDR3 differences across clinicopathological groups. MiXCR reprocessed the PCR reads for TCRdb. These V and J calls derive from TCRdb rather than the authors' analysis. The data hold fewer than 35,000 clones, with less than 30% observed a single time. This clone showed up many times. Its antigen is undetermined.

The TCR comes from a female donor with papillary thyroid cancer or a benign thyroid nodule (not recorded which). Some clones in this sample may be carry-over from other donors' samples. Sequenced sample: blood. V gene TRBV29-1 combines with J gene TRBJ2-2; TRBD1 aligns across 8 bases. The CDR3, as DNA: TGCAGCGTGGCGGGACAGGCGGACACCGGGGAGCTGTTTTTT. Translating gives CSVAGQADTGELFF.